This T cell receptor beta chain came from a study of blood T cell repertoires in COVID-19. Study processing details: By means of reference gene primer amplification, nucleated cell counts were estimated. Libraries were prepared by immunoSEQ multiplex PCR; TCRdb keeps only in-frame clonotypes and omits some of them. V and J calls plus clone size are reproduced from that table; the DNA served to infer D and trimming. Of approximately 100,000 clones in the sample, approximately 90% were seen once. Germline loops: CDR1 LNHDA, CDR2 SQIVND (reference sequence). V lost 6 bases, J lost 6 bases, and 20 bases lay in between. The CDR3 sequence is 16 residues long. Only a few counts were recorded for this clone.

The sequence was collected from a man aged 50 to 60 with acute or convalescent COVID-19. The chain couples TRBV19 to TRBJ2-2; a weak D match, TRBD2 (7 bases). Sample: peripheral blood. DNA for the CDR3: TGTGCCAGTAGCACCGTGAGGGGGGAGGGAGCCGGGGAGCTGTTTTTT. Translating it yields CASSTVRGEGAGELFF.